This TCR beta chain is drawn from a study of cytomegalovirus exposure and HLA in healthy donors. Study-wide findings and caveats: Reports described diagnosis of cytomegalovirus status by the classifier as highly specific and sensitive. A previous analysis found most TCR beta V segments productive roughly 87% or roughly 30% of the time.

PCR used 60 Vbeta primers and 13 Jbeta primers. Libraries were prepared by immunoSEQ multiplex PCR; TCRdb keeps only in-frame clonotypes and omits some of them. The sample features about 130,000 clones, with 2% in its top ten. This CDR3 has 13 residues. V trimming: 7 bases; J trimming: 6 bases; junction bases outside the gene matches: 6. Germline V CDR1 and CDR2: LNHDA, SQIVND (reference sequence). In regard to this clone: Antigen specificity is unknown.

The sample was PBMCs. The sequence was obtained from a woman aged 60-70 years in good health and CMV-seronegative. The chain joins TRBV19 to TRBJ2-4, with 7 bases lining up with TRBD1. The CDR3 region is CASTKGALNIQYF. The CDR3 coding sequence is TGTGCCAGTACGAAGGGGGCTTTAAACATTCAGTACTTC.